Listed here is a single T cell receptor beta chain. The sample is drawn from a study of T-cell reconstitution after alpha-beta-depleted transplantation in children. The CDR3 length is 16 residues. Trimming shortened V by 1 base and J by 4 bases, and 15 bases separated the two germline ends. Germline lookup yields CDR1 MNHEY and CDR2 SVGEGT. The TCRbeta library incorporated unique molecular identifiers. Via MiXCR, TCRdb re-called the PCR reads, giving one row per CDR3 protein. The table includes some 350,000 distinct CDR3 sequences, around 15% detected once. The sample consisted of PBMCs, mostly from graft donor cells, taken 360 days after TCRalphabeta/CD19-depleted stem cell transplant. The source is a male patient between 2 and 15 years old who had a stem cell transplant for acute lymphoblastic leukemia, so the T cells may come from the graft donor. The chain joins TRBV6-2 or TRBV6-3 to TRBJ2-3, with TRBD2 as a possible D gene (5 bases). CDR3 DNA sequence: TGTGCCAGCAGTTACTGGAGCGGAGCGGTGGCAGATACGCAGTATTTT. Translated, it gives CASSYWSGAVADTQYF.